This T cell receptor beta chain stems from a study of T-cell reconstitution after alpha-beta-depleted transplantation in children. Findings and caveats of the study: Fresh T-cell production supplied most of the T-cell counts and diversity seen one year after transplant. Reported findings indicate that, about two months after transplant, alpha-beta T cells came from several hundred expanded clones, which were derived from non-depleted graft cells. Surviving recipient T cells and thymic progenitors accounted for the high day-60 TCRbeta diversity observed in some patients.

During its preparation, the TCRbeta library received unique molecular identifiers. Each CDR3 protein gets one entry after TCRdb re-called the PCR reads with MiXCR. The sample consists of about 300,000 distinct CDR3 sequences, 10% of them appearing once. With respect to this clonotype: Its antigen is unidentified.

CDR3 length: 14 amino acids. Trimming shortened V by 4 bases and J by 8 bases, and 15 bases separated the two germline ends. Germline CDR1 SGHRS, CDR2 YFSETQ. This receptor was taken from a boy under two years old with acute myeloid leukemia, due to receive a stem cell transplant. The gene calls are TRBV5-1 and TRBJ1-4; tentative D call: TRBD1 (5 bases). The source material was PBMCs, sampled before TCRalphabeta/CD19-depleted stem cell transplant. The CDR3 is CASSPDTSQEKLFF. The CDR3 nucleotides are TGCGCCAGCAGCCCGGACACATCACAAGAAAAACTGTTTTTT.